This T cell receptor beta chain stems from a study of vaccination effects on CD4 cells after COVID-19. The length of the CDR3 is 13 residues. Between the trimmed V and J ends, which lost 8 bases and 1 base, there was a span of 11 bases. Germline CDR1 and CDR2: SNHLY and FYNNEI. The method was immunoSEQ multiplex PCR; TCRdb's version includes in-frame clones alone and lacks a portion of them. The sample has around 30,000 clones; around 74% are singletons. Concerning this clone: Its specificity is unknown.

Antigen-specific CD4+ T cells were expanded (with viral peptide pools) by the ViraFEST assay ahead of sequencing. A roughly ten-day culture period preceded the isolation of CD4+ T cells. The vaccine given was either BNT162b2 or mRNA-1273, in two doses. The specimen comprised CD4+ T cells from PBMCs cultured with HCoV-OC43 spike peptides, sampled after COVID-19 vaccination. Documented subset: HCoV-OC43 spike overlapping peptide pool stimulation. The rearrangement joins TRBV2 to TRBJ1-1; D ambiguous. The TCR sequence derives from a human donor who received a COVID-19 vaccine. CDR3 sequence reads: CASGPSPNTEAFF. CDR3 DNA: TGTGCCAGCGGACCGTCACCGAACACTGAAGCTTTCTTT.